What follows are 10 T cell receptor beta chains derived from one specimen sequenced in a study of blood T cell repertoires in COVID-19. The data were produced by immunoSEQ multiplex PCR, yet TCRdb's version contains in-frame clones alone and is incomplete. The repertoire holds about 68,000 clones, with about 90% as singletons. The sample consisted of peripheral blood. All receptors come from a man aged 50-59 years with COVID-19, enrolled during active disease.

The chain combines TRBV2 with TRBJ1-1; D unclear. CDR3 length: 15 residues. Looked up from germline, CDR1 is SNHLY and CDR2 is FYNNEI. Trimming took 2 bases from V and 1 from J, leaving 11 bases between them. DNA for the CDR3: TGTGCCAGCAGTGAATGGAGAGGTAGGAACACTGAAGCTTTCTTT. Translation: CASSEWRGRNTEAFF.

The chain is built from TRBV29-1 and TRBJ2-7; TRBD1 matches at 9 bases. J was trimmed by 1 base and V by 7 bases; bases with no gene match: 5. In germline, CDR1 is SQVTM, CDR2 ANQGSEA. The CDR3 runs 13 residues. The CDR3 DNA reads TGCAGCGGACAGGGGGTAGGATCCTACGAGCAGTACTTC. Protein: CSGQGVGSYEQYF.

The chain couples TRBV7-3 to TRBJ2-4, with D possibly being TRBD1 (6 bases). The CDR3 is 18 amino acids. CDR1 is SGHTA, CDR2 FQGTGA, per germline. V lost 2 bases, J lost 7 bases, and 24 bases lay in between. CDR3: CASSLRPPGQNIVNIQYF. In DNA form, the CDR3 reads TGTGCCAGCAGCTTACGACCGCCGGGACAAAACATTGTGAACATTCAGTACTTC.

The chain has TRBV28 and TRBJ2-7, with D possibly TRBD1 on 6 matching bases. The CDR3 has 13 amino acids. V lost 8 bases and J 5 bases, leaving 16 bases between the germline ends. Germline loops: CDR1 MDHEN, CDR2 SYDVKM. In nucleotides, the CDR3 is TGTGCCAGCTCCGGGACATCTCACCACGAGCAGTACTTC. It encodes CASSGTSHHEQYF.

CDR3 in DNA: TGTGCCAGCAGTGAGGGGAGAGGGACTGAAGCTTTCTTT. The encoded protein is CASSEGRGTEAFF. The gene calls are TRBV2 and TRBJ1-1; D is uncertain. Germline CDR1 is SNHLY and CDR2 is FYNNEI. Trimming pared 3 bases from V and 5 bases from J, leaving 10 bases between. The CDR3 runs to 13 residues.

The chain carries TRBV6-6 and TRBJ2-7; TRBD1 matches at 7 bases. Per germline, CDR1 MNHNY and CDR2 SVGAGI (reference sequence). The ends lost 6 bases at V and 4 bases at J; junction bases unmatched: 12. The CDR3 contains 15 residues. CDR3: CASRRNRDSWYEQYF. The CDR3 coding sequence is TGTGCCAGCAGGCGAAACCGGGACAGTTGGTACGAGCAGTACTTC.

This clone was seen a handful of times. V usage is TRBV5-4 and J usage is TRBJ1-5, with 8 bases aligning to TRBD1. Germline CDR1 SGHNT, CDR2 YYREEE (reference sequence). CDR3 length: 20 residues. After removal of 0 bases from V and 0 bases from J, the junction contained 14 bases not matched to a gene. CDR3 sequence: CASSLGTGLKRAYSNQPQHF. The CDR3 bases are TGTGCCAGCAGCTTGGGGACAGGGCTAAAGAGGGCCTATAGCAATCAGCCCCAGCATTTT.

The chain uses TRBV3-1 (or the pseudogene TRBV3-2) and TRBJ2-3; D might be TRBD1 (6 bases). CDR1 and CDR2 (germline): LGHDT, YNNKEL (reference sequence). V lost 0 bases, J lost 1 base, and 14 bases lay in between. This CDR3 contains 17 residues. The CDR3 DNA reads TGTGCCAGCAGCCAAGATTTCCAGGGGATATGCACAGATACGCAGTATTTT. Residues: CASSQDFQGICTDTQYF.

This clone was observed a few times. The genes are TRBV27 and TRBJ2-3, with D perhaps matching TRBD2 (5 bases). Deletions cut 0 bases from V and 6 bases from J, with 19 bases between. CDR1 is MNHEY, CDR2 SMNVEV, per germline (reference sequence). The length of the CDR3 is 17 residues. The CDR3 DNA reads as TGTGCCAGCAGTTTATCCGTCCTAGCCCTAGTGGGGGATACGCAGTATTTT. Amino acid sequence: CASSLSVLALVGDTQYF.

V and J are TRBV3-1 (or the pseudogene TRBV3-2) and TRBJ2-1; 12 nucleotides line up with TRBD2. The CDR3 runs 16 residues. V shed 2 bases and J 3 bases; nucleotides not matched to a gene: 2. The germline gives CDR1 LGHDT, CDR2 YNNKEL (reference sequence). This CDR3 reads CASSQPGLAGYNEQFF. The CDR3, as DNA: TGTGCCAGCAGCCAACCGGGACTAGCGGGCTACAATGAGCAGTTCTTC.